This TCR beta chain derives from a study of blood T cell repertoires in COVID-19. Study summary: The origin of the acute and convalescent COVID-19 samples was the United States, Italy and Spain.

This clone was seen only once. As handled by the study authors: Amplifying reference gene primers gave estimates of nucleated cell counts. Sequencing used immunoSEQ multiplex PCR; TCRdb keeps in-frame clones, though not all of them. V, J and clone size are taken as reported in that table, and D and trimming were inferred from the DNA itself. The table lists more than 65,000 clones, 80% to 85% of them singletons. The ends lost 4 bases at V and 0 bases at J; junction bases unmatched: 3. Germline-derived CDR1 and CDR2 are MNHEY and SVGEGT. The CDR3 extends over 15 amino acids. V and J are TRBV6-2 or TRBV6-3 and TRBJ1-5, with 7 bases fitting TRBD1. Sequences were obtained from peripheral blood. The TCR originated in a woman of 80 years or more with acute or convalescent COVID-19. The CDR3 loop is CASSSRGLSNQPQHF. For the CDR3, the DNA is TGTGCCAGCAGTTCTAGGGGGCTTAGCAATCAGCCCCAGCATTTT.